This entry lists 2 T cell receptor beta chains sequenced from one sample in a study of blood T cell repertoires in COVID-19 (dated by TCRdb to about 2020). Receptor libraries were prepared by the immunoSEQ multiplex PCR assay. TCRdb's version of the immuneACCESS table is confined to in-frame rearrangements and falls short of the full clone set. An unresolved V gene accounts for under half of the shortfall where checked; the remainder is of unknown origin. This sample lists roughly 110,000 clones; approximately 89% were detected once. Approximately 6.8% of the sample comes from the top ten. The material sequenced was peripheral blood. The source is a man aged 50 to 60 with active or convalescent COVID-19.

The genes are TRBV5-8 and TRBJ2-1; tentative D call: TRBD1 (6 bases). The V end was cut by 0 bases, the J end by 1 base, with 14 bases between. Germline assignment: CDR1 SGHTS and CDR2 YDEGEE. This CDR3 is built from 17 residues. CDR3 bases: TGTGCCAGCAGCTTGGCCAGGGGAGTCCAGTCCTACAATGAGCAGTTCTTC. Translated, it gives CASSLARGVQSYNEQFF.

This clone was observed a single time. V gene TRBV5-1 combines with J gene TRBJ2-5, with TRBD1 matching over 10 bases. With V trimmed by 7 bases and J by 6 bases, 6 bases remained unmatched. In germline, CDR1 is SGHRS, CDR2 YFSETQ. The CDR3 consists of 13 residues. The CDR3 sequence: CASSGQGIKTQYF. The CDR3 DNA sequence: TGCGCCAGCTCGGGACAGGGGATTAAGACCCAGTACTTC.